These 10 T cell receptor beta chains were all obtained from the same sample, sequenced in a study of T cells after somatic rescue of genetic block. Produced via immunoSEQ multiplex PCR; TCRdb's table is partial and in-frame only. The table lists about 68,000 clones, about nine tenths of them singletons. The specimen sequenced was peripheral blood mononuclear cells (PBMCs). These receptors came from a man in his forties.

This clone was seen more than once but under ten times. The V gene is TRBV7-9, the J gene TRBJ2-1; D gene ambiguous. V was cut by 1 base and J by 9 bases, with 7 bases left in between. CDR1 is SEHNR and CDR2 is FQNEAQ in the germline V gene (reference sequence). The CDR3 has 12 residues. CDR3 sequence: CASSLGEAEQFF. Here the CDR3 DNA reads TGTGCCAGCAGCTTAGGGGAAGCTGAGCAGTTCTTC.

The V call is TRBV9, the J call TRBJ2-3; D uncertain. V was trimmed by 1 base and J by 2 bases, leaving 5 bases between them. The CDR3 extends over 13 amino acids. The germline V gene encodes CDR1 SGDLS and CDR2 YYNGEE. This chain's CDR3 is CASSVRPTDTQYF. In DNA, the CDR3 is TGTGCCAGCAGCGTAAGGCCCACAGATACGCAGTATTTT. Full variable domain (remainder filled in from reference TRBV9 and TRBJ2-3): DSGVTQTPKHLITATGQRVTLRCSPRSGDLSVYWYQQSLDQGLQFLIQYYNGEERAKGNILERFSAQQFPDLHSELNLSSLELGDSALYFCASSVRPTDTQYFGPGTRLTVL.

The CDR3 loop reads CASSRNKNTEAFF. CDR3 sequence (DNA): TGTGCCAGCAGTCGCAACAAGAACACTGAAGCTTTCTTT. The V and J genes are TRBV2 and TRBJ1-1; no clear D. CDR1 is SNHLY and CDR2 is FYNNEI in the germline V gene. Trimming shortened V by 5 bases and J by 1 base, and 8 bases separated the two germline ends. This CDR3 spans 13 amino acids.

In this sample, this clone turned up a few times. The rearrangement joins TRBV19 to TRBJ2-7; TRBD2 matches at 9 bases. V was pared by 2 bases and J by 6 bases, with 8 bases of the junction left unmatched. The CDR3 runs 15 residues. CDR1 and CDR2 from the germline V gene are LNHDA and SQIVND (reference sequence). This CDR3 reads CASSIFAGGPVEQYF. The DNA for the CDR3 is TGTGCCAGTAGTATATTCGCGGGGGGGCCGGTCGAGCAGTACTTC.

The chain recombines TRBV5-1 with TRBJ1-1; D gene ambiguous. V was pared by 1 base and J by 0 bases, with 4 bases between. Germline V gene data show CDR1 as SGHRS and CDR2 as YFSETQ. The CDR3 length is 13 residues. The CDR3 protein is CASSLLLNTEAFF. The CDR3, as DNA: TGCGCCAGCAGCTTGTTACTGAACACTGAAGCTTTCTTT.

The rearrangement joins TRBV29-1 to TRBJ2-2; TRBD1 matches at 8 bases. The CDR3 runs 16 residues. The germline gives CDR1 SQVTM, CDR2 ANQGSEA. The V segment lost 6 bases and the J segment 1 base; nucleotides outside the gene matches: 10. CDR3 DNA: TGCAGCGTCGTCAAGGTGGGGACAGGGAACACCGGGGAGCTGTTTTTT. Translating gives CSVVKVGTGNTGELFF.

CDR3 in amino acids: CASSHKGWGVTDTQYF. CDR3 DNA: TGTGCCAGCAGCCATAAAGGGTGGGGGGTCACAGATACGCAGTATTTT. The chain recombines TRBV7-9 with TRBJ2-3; tentative D call: TRBD2 (6 bases). V lost 5 bases to trimming and J lost 2 bases, with 17 bases between them. This CDR3 comprises 16 residues. Germline CDR1 reads SEHNR; CDR2 reads FQNEAQ (reference sequence). Together with reference TRBV7-9 and TRBJ2-3, the CDR3 gives the full variable domain: DTGVSQNPRHKITKRGQNVTFRCDPISEHNRLYWYRQTLGQGPEFLTYFQNEAQLEKSRLLSDRFSAERPKGSFSTLEIQRTEQGDSAMYLCASSHKGWGVTDTQYFGPGTRLTVL.

The rearrangement joins TRBV27 to TRBJ2-7; 10 nucleotides align to TRBD1. The J segment lost 0 bases and the V segment lost 3 bases, leaving 14 bases of the junction unmatched. Germline CDR1 is MNHEY and CDR2 is SMNVEV (reference sequence). The CDR3 extends over 19 amino acids. The CDR3 region is CASSFRTGGGVLISYEQYF. The CDR3 DNA follows: TGTGCCAGCAGTTTCAGGACAGGGGGAGGTGTCCTGATCTCCTACGAGCAGTACTTC.

The CDR3 DNA is TGTGCCTACGGTCTGAGGGGGGGGCCGAGTGAGCAGTTCTTC. Translated, it gives CAYGLRGGPSEQFF. The rearrangement links TRBV30 to TRBJ2-1; weak D call: TRBD2 (7 bases). With 7 bases removed from V and 9 bases from J, the gap between germline ends came to 22 bases. The germline gives CDR1 GTSNPN, CDR2 SVGIG (reference sequence). This CDR3 spans 14 amino acids.

This sequence joins TRBV7-9 and TRBJ2-7; TRBD2 matches at 8 bases. Germline V gene sequence: CDR1 SEHNR, CDR2 FQNEAQ (reference sequence). The V and J ends lost 0 bases and 2 bases, in that order; junction bases with no gene match: 3. The CDR3 is made up of 15 amino acids. As DNA, the CDR3 is TGTGCCAGCAGCTTAGCGTCACTAGCGGCCTACGAGCAGTACTTC. Encoded protein: CASSLASLAAYEQYF. The whole variable domain, remainder taken from reference TRBV7-9 and TRBJ2-7, is DTGVSQNPRHKITKRGQNVTFRCDPISEHNRLYWYRQTLGQGPEFLTYFQNEAQLEKSRLLSDRFSAERPKGSFSTLEIQRTEQGDSAMYLCASSLASLAAYEQYFGPGTRLTVT.